This T cell receptor beta chain emerged from a study of T cell responses to AZD1222 COVID-19 vaccine. Germline values: CDR1 LGHDT, CDR2 YNNKEL (reference sequence). The CDR3 has 14 residues. V lost 1 base and J 2 bases, leaving 8 bases between the germline ends. Data came from immunoSEQ multiplex PCR; TCRdb stores just in-frame clones and leaves some out. Among 85,000 to 130,000 clones listed, roughly nine tenths were seen once. As for this clone: Other DNA sequences in this sample translate to the same CDR3.

The TCR comes from an adult in good health. The sequences come from peripheral blood, collected on day 0 of AZD1222 vaccination. The V and J genes are TRBV3-1 (or the pseudogene TRBV3-2) and TRBJ1-1; D gene ambiguous. CDR3 nucleotide sequence: TGTGCCAGCAGCCAAGTAGGAGGCAACACTGAAGCTTTCTTT. Translated, it gives CASSQVGGNTEAFF.